This T cell receptor beta chain was identified during a study of shared clonotypes between healthy human individuals. The study, taken as a whole, reports: Compared with memory subsets, naive subsets generally had larger estimated richness. In a few donors, 4.5% to 5.5% of naive CD4 clonotypes appeared in common. Tissue TCR repertoires likely differ from these blood-only repertoires.

Measured with immunoSEQ multiplex PCR; TCRdb has only the in-frame clones, and not every one. The sample includes 400,000 to 600,000 clones, about 96% of them seen just once. It was into CD45RA+ naive and CD45RA-negative memory subsets that the CD4+ cells were split. Remarks on this clone: The target antigen is unknown.

Sequences were obtained from naive CD4+ T cells sorted from blood. Subset: CD45RA+ positively selected. This receptor was taken from a woman under 40 in good health.

The CDR3 region has the DNA TGTGCCAGCAGACCCGAGGCAGTAACGGTTATGAACACTGAAGCTTTCTTT. It translates to CASRPEAVTVMNTEAFF. The V call is TRBV27, the J call TRBJ1-1; D unresolved. Germline V gene sequence: CDR1 MNHEY, CDR2 SMNVEV (reference sequence). The CDR3 has 17 amino acids. V shed 6 bases and J shed 0 bases, with 20 bases lying between them.